The source of this T cell receptor (beta chain) is a study of identical twins. Study-wide findings and caveats: Conclusions came from cross-sectional statistical analysis, not from following the same donors.

Germline-derived CDR1 and CDR2 are SGHDT and YYEEEE. The CDR3 runs to 16 residues. Trimming stripped 2 bases from V and 2 bases from J, with 14 bases between. A universal primer binding site was introduced by template switching. The final cDNA contained unique molecular identifiers. In TCRdb, the 5' RACE reads were re-called with MiXCR into one record per CDR3 protein. Altogether about 240,000 distinct CDR3 sequences are present, approximately 10% being singletons, with the ten largest covering 8% to 10%. Concerning this clonotype: What it recognizes is unknown.

The chain uses TRBV5-6 and TRBJ1-3, with D possibly matching TRBD1 (6 bases). The TCR comes from a man in his fifties or sixties in good health. Sequences were obtained from memory T cells sorted from blood. CDR3 loop: CASSFRQGWTGNTIYF. The CDR3 bases are TGTGCCAGCAGCTTTCGCCAGGGGTGGACTGGAAACACCATATATTTT.